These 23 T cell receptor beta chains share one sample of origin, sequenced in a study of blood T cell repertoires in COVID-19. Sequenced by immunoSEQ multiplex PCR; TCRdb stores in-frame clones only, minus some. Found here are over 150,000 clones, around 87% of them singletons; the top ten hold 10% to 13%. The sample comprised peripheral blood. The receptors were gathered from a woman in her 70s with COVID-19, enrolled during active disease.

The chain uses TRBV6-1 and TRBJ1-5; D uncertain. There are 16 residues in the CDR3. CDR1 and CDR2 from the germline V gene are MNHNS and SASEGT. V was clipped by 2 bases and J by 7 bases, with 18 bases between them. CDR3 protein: CASSEIGRRGSQPQHF. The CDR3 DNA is TGTGCCAGCAGTGAAATTGGACGGCGCGGGTCGCAGCCCCAGCATTTT.

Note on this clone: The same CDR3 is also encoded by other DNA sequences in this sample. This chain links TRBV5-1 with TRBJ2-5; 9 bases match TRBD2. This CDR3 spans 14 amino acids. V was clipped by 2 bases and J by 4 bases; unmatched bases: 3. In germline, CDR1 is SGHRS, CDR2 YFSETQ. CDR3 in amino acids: CASSFSGGRETQYF. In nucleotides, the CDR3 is TGCGCCAGCAGCTTTAGCGGGGGCAGAGAGACCCAGTACTTC. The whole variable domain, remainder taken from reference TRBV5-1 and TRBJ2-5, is KAGVTQTPRYLIKTRGQQVTLSCSPISGHRSVSWYQQTPGQGLQFLFEYFSETQRNKGNFPGRFSGRQFSNSRSEMNVSTLELGDSALYLCASSFSGGRETQYFGPGTRLLVL.

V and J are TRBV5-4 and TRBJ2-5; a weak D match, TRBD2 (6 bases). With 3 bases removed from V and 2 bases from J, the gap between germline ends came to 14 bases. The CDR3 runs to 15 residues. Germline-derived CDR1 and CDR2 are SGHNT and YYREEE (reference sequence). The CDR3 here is CASSSGLRGQETQYF. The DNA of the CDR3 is TGTGCCAGCAGCTCCGGGCTCCGGGGGCAAGAGACCCAGTACTTC.

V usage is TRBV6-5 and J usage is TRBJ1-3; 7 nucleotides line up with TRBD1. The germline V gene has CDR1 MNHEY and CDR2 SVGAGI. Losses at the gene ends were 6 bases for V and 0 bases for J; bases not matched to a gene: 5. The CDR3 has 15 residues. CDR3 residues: CASRLQGNSGNTIYF. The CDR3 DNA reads TGTGCCAGCAGACTACAGGGGAACTCTGGAAACACCATATATTTT.

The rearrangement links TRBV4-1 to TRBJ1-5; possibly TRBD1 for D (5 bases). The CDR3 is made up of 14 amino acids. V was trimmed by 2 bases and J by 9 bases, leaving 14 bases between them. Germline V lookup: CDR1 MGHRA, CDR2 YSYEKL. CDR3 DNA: TGCGCCAGCAGCCAACGGACATTCCAAGGGCCCCAGCATTTT. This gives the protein CASSQRTFQGPQHF.

CDR3 sequence: CAVNDRGEGNEQFF. The CDR3 nucleotides are TGTGCCGTAAATGACAGGGGGGAGGGGAATGAGCAGTTCTTC. This chain links TRBV6-5 with TRBJ2-1; TRBD1 agrees at 9 bases. This CDR3 spans 14 amino acids. The V gene's germline CDR1 is MNHEY and CDR2 SVGAGI. The trim removed 11 bases at V and 7 bases at J, leaving 12 bases unmatched.

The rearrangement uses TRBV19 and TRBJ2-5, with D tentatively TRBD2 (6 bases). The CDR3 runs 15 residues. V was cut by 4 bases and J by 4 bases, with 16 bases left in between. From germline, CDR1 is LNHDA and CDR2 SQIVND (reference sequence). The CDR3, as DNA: TGTGCCAGTAGTACCGTCGGAGGAGGGCGAGAGACCCAGTACTTC. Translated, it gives CASSTVGGGRETQYF.

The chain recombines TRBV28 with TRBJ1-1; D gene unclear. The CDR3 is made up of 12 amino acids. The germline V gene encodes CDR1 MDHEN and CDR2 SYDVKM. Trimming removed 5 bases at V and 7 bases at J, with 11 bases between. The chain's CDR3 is CASSGLGFEAFF. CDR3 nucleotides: TGTGCCAGCAGTGGACTAGGTTTTGAAGCTTTCTTT.

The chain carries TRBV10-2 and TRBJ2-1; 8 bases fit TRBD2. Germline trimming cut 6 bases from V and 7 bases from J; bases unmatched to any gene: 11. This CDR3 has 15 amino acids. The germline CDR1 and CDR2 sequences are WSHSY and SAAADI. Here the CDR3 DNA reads TGCGCCAGCAGGGAGGGGACTAGACGGGGGAATGAGCAGTTCTTC. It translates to CASREGTRRGNEQFF.

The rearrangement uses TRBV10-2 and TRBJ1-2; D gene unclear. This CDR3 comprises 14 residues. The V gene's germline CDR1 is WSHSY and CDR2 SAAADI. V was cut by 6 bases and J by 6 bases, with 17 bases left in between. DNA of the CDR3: TGCGCCAGCAGCCCTCCCGGACTTGTCGATGGCTACACCTTC. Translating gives CASSPPGLVDGYTF.

The CDR3, as DNA: TGCGCCAGCACCCCACTAGATGAGCAGTTCTTC. It is translated as CASTPLDEQFF. The rearrangement uses TRBV23-1 and TRBJ2-1, with TRBD2 as a possible D gene (5 bases). TRBV23-1 is assigned to the ORF class and has an uncertain function. The CDR3 length is 11 residues. Trimming shortened V by 7 bases and J by 8 bases, and 9 bases separated the two germline ends.

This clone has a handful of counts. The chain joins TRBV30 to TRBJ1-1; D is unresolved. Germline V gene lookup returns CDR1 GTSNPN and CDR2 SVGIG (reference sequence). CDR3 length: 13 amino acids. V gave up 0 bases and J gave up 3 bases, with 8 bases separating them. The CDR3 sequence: CAWSVGQYTEAFF. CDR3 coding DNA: TGTGCCTGGAGTGTTGGGCAGTACACTGAAGCTTTCTTT.

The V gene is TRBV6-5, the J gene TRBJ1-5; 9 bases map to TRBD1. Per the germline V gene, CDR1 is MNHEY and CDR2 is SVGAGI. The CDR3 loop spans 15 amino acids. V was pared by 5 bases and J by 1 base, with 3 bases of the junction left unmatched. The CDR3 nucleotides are TGTGCCAGCAGTCCCGGGACAGGGAGCAATCAGCCCCAGCATTTT. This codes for CASSPGTGSNQPQHF.

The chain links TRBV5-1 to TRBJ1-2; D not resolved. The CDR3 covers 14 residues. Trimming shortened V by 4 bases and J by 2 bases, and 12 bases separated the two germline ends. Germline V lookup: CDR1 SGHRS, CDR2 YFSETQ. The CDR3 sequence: CASSREGGNYGYTF. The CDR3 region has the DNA TGCGCCAGCAGCAGGGAGGGAGGAAACTATGGCTACACCTTC.

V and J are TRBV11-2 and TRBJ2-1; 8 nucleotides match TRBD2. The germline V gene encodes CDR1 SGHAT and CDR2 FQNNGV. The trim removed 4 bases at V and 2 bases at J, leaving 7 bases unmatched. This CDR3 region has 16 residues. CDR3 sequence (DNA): TGTGCCAGCAGCTCCCCGATAGCGGGGCCCTACAATGAGCAGTTCTTC. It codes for CASSSPIAGPYNEQFF.

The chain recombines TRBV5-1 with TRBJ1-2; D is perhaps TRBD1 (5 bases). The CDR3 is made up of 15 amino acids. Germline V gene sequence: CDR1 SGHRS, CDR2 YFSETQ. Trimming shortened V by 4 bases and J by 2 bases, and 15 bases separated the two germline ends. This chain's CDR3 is CASSPSGGANYGYTF. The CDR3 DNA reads TGCGCCAGCAGCCCCTCTGGAGGGGCAAACTATGGCTACACCTTC.

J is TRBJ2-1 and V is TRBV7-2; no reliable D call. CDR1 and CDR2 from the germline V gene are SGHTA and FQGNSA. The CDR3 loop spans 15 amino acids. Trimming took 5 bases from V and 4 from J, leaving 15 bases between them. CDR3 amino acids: CASSPTSAAYNEQFF. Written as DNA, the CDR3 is TGTGCCAGCAGCCCGACGTCGGCAGCGTACAATGAGCAGTTCTTC.

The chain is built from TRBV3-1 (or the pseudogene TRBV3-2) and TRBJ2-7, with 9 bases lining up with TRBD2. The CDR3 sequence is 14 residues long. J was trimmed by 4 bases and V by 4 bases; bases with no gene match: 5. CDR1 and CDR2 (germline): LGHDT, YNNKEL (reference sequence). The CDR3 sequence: CASSRGGGGYEQYF. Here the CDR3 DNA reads TGTGCCAGCAGCCGTGGCGGGGGGGGATACGAGCAGTACTTC.

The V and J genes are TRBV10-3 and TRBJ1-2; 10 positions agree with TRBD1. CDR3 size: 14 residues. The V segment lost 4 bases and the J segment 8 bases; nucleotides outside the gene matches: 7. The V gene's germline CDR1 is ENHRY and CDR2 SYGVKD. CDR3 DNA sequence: TGTGCCATCAGTGGGGGACAGGGGCTCTCGGGCTACACCTTC. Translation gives CAISGGQGLSGYTF.

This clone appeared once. DNA for the CDR3: TGTGCCAGCAGCTGGGCCGGGACTACCACCTACAATGAGCAGTTCTTC. This translates into CASSWAGTTTYNEQFF. The gene calls are TRBV7-8 and TRBJ2-1; TRBD2 matches 7 bases. This CDR3 is 16 amino acids long. V shed 4 bases and J 2 bases; nucleotides not matched to a gene: 8. Germline values: CDR1 SGHVS, CDR2 FQNEAQ.

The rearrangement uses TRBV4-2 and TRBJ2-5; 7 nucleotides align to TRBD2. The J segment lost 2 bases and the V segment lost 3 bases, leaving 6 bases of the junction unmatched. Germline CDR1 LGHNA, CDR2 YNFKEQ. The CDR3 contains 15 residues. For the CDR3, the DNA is TGTGCCAGCAGCCACATTGGGGGGGGACAAGAGACCCAGTACTTC. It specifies CASSHIGGGQETQYF.

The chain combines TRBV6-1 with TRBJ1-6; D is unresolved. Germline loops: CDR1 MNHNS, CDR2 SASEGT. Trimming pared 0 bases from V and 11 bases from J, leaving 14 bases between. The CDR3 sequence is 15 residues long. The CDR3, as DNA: TGTGCCAGCAGTGAAGCGCCCCGGGTACGGGCACCCCTCCACTTT. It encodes CASSEAPRVRAPLHF.

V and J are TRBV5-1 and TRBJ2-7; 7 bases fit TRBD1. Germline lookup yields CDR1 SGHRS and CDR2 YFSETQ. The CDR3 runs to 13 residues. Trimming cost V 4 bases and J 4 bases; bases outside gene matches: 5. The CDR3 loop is CASSLGQSYEQYF. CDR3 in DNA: TGCGCCAGCAGCCTGGGACAGTCATACGAGCAGTACTTC.